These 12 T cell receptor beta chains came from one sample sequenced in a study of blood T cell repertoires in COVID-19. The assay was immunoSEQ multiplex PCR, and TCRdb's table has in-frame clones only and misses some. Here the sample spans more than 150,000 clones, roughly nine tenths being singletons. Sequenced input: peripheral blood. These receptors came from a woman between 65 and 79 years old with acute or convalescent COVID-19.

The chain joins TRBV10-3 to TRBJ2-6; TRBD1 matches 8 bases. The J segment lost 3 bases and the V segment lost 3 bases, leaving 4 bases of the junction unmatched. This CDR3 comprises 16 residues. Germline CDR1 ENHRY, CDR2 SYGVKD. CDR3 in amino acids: CAISDGQGGGANVLTF. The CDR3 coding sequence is TGTGCCATCAGTGATGGACAGGGCGGTGGGGCCAACGTCCTGACTTTC.

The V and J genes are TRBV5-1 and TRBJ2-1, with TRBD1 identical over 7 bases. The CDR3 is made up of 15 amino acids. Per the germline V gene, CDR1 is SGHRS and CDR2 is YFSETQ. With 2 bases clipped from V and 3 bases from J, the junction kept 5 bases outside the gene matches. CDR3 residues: CASSLRQGVYNEQFF. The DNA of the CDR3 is TGCGCCAGCAGCTTACGCCAGGGGGTCTACAATGAGCAGTTCTTC.

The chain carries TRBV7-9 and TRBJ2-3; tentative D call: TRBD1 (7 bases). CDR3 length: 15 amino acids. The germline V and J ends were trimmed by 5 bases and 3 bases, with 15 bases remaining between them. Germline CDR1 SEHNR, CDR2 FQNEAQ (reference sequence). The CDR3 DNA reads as TGTGCCAGCAGCCAGGGGGGCCGGGCGACAGATACGCAGTATTTT. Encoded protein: CASSQGGRATDTQYF.

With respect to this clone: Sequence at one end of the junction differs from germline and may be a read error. CDR3 bases: TGCAGCGTTGAAAGGGGCCCAGGGGCCGGGGACTTC. Its translation is CSVERGPGAGDF. The rearrangement joins TRBV29-1 to TRBJ2-5, with a weak D call TRBD1 (6 bases). Germline V lookup: CDR1 SQVTM, CDR2 ANQGSEA. This CDR3 region has 12 residues. The entire variable domain, with the rest obtained from reference TRBV29-1 and TRBJ2-5, is as follows: SAVISQKPSRDICQRGTSLTIQCQVDSQVTMMFWYRQQPGQSLTLIATANQGSEATYESGFVIDKFPISRPNLTFSTLTVSNMSPEDSSIYLCSVERGPGAGDFGPGTRLLVL.

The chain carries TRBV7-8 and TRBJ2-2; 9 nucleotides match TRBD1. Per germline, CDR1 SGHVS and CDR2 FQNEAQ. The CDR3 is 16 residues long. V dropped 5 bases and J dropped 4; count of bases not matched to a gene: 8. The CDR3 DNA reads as TGTGCCAGCAGCCCCCGGGACAGGGAGCGCACCGGGGAGCTGTTTTTT. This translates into CASSPRDRERTGELFF.

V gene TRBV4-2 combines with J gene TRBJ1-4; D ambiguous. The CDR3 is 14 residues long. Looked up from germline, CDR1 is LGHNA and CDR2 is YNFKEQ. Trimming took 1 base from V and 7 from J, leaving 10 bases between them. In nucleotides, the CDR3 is TGTGCCAGCAGCCAAGGAGGATCCGTTGAAAAACTGTTTTTT. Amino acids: CASSQGGSVEKLFF.

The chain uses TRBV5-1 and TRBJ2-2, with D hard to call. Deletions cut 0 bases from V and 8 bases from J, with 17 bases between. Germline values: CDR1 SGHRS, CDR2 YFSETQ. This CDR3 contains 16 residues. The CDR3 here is CASSLAVTQAAGELFF. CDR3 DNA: TGCGCCAGCAGCTTGGCAGTGACCCAGGCCGCGGGGGAGCTGTTTTTT.

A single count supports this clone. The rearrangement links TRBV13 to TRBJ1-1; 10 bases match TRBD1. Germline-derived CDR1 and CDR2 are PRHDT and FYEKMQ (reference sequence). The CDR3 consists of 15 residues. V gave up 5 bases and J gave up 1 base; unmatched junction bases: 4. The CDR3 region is CASSDGQGENTEAFF. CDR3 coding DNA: TGTGCCAGCAGCGACGGACAGGGGGAGAACACTGAAGCTTTCTTT. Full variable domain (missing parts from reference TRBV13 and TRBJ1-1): AAGVIQSPRHLIKEKRETATLKCYPIPRHDTVYWYQQGPGQDPQFLISFYEKMQSDKGSIPDRFSAQQFSDYHSELNMSSLELGDSALYFCASSDGQGENTEAFFGQGTRLTVV.

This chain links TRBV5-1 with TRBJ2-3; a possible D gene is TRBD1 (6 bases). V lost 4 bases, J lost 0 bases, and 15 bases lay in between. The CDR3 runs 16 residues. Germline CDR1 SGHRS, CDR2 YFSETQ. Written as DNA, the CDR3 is TGCGCCAGCAGCCTAGGGGACATGGTGAGCACAGATACGCAGTATTTT. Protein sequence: CASSLGDMVSTDTQYF.

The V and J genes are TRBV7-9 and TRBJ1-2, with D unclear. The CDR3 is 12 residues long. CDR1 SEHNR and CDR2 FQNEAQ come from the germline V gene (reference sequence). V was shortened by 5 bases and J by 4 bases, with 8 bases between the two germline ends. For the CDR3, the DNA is TGTGCCAGCAGCCCGGAGGTCTATGGCTACACCTTC. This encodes CASSPEVYGYTF.

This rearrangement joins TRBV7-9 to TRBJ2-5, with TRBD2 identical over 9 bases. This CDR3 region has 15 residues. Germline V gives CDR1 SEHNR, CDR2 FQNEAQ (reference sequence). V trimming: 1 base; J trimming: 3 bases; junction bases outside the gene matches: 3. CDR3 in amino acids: CASSLVAGGKETQYF. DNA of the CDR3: TGTGCCAGCAGCTTAGTGGCGGGGGGGAAAGAGACCCAGTACTTC.

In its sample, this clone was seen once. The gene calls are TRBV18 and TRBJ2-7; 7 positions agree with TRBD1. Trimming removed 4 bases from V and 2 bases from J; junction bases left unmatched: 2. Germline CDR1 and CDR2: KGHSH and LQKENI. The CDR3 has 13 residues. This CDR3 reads CASSRDRAYEQYV. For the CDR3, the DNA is TGTGCCAGCTCACGTGACAGGGCCTACGAGCAGTACGTC.